The 26 T cell receptor beta chains below come from one sample, sequenced in a study of T cells in Graves' hyperthyroidism and ophthalmopathy. TCR beta CDR3 sequences were amplified from RNA transcripts. The primer set for the first-round RT-PCR of the TCR CDR3 was HTBI. From the multiplex PCR reads, TCRdb called clonotypes with MiXCR, one entry per CDR3 protein. The data contain some 760,000 distinct CDR3 sequences, around 15% of them singletons. Sequencing was done on a sample of blood. The receptors originated from a young woman with Graves' hyperthyroidism.

This clonotype was seen more than once but under ten times. The J gene is TRBJ2-1, the V gene TRBV7-2; TRBD2 agrees at 11 bases. Germline CDR1 and CDR2: SGHTA and FQGNSA. CDR3 length: 18 amino acids. After removal of 4 bases from V and 5 bases from J, the junction contained 13 bases not matched to a gene. The chain's CDR3 is CASSSKLAGVLENNEQFF. CDR3 nucleotide sequence: TGTGCCAGCAGCTCTAAACTAGCGGGAGTGCTGGAGAACAATGAGCAGTTCTTC.

This clonotype was counted at least ten times. The CDR3 nucleotides are TGCAGTGCTAGCAGCTCCTACAATGAGCAGTTCTTC. Translated, it gives CSASSSYNEQFF. J is TRBJ2-1 and V is TRBV20-1, with D uncertain. CDR3 length: 12 amino acids. With 3 bases removed from V and 0 bases from J, the gap between germline ends came to 3 bases. Germline V gives CDR1 DFQATT, CDR2 SNEGSKA (reference sequence).

The chain uses TRBV10-1 and TRBJ2-7; D unclear. The CDR3 length is 15 residues. Germline V gene data show CDR1 as WNHNN and CDR2 as SYGVQD (reference sequence). V was cut by 3 bases and J by 0 bases, with 12 bases left in between. Written as DNA, the CDR3 is TGCGCCAGCAGTGACTGGACGGATAGCTCCTACGAGCAGTACTTC. Its protein product is CASSDWTDSSYEQYF.

This clonotype was picked up many times. The rearrangement links TRBV28 to TRBJ2-3, with D possibly called TRBD1 or TRBD2 (5 bases each). CDR3 size: 15 residues. V was trimmed by 4 bases and J by 10 bases, leaving 21 bases between them. Germline V gene lookup returns CDR1 MDHEN and CDR2 SYDVKM. Here the CDR3 DNA reads TGTGCCAGCAGTTCAACCGGGACCACGGACCGCGCGCAGTATTTT. Translating it yields CASSSTGTTDRAQYF.

The chain is built from TRBV11-3 and TRBJ2-7, with D possibly matching TRBD1 (6 bases). The CDR3 contains 15 residues. Germline CDR1 SGHNT, CDR2 YENEEA. V lost 3 bases and J 2 bases, leaving 14 bases between the germline ends. CDR3 protein: CASSFDLRGPYEQYF. CDR3 nucleotides: TGTGCCAGCAGCTTCGACCTCAGGGGACCCTACGAGCAGTACTTC. Full variable domain (remainder filled in from reference TRBV11-3 and TRBJ2-7): EAGVVQSPRYKIIEKKQPVAFWCNPISGHNTLYWYLQNLGQGPELLIRYENEEAVDDSQLPKDRFSAERLKGVDSTLKIQPAELGDSAVYLCASSFDLRGPYEQYFGPGTRLTVT.

This clonotype was detected many times. The chain joins TRBV11-3 to TRBJ1-1, with D tentatively TRBD1 (5 bases). The CDR3 spans 15 residues. The germline CDR1 and CDR2 sequences are SGHNT and YENEEA. Trimming stripped 1 base from V and 1 base from J, with 10 bases between. The CDR3 sequence: CASSLVRGKNTEAFF. For the CDR3, the DNA is TGTGCCAGCAGCTTAGTCCGGGGCAAGAACACTGAAGCTTTCTTT.

This clonotype was counted between two and nine times. The chain carries TRBV19 and TRBJ1-5; tentative D call: TRBD1 (6 bases). The V and J ends lost 3 bases and 6 bases respectively, with 6 bases between them. The CDR3 has 12 amino acids. The V gene's germline CDR1 is LNHDA and CDR2 SQIVND (reference sequence). In DNA form, the CDR3 reads TGTGCCAGTAGTATGACAGGTCAGCCCCAGCATTTT. Translation: CASSMTGQPQHF.

This clonotype came up many times. This sequence joins TRBV27 and TRBJ2-7, with 10 nucleotides matching TRBD1. The CDR3 has 17 residues. In germline, CDR1 is MNHEY, CDR2 SMNVEV (reference sequence). J gave up 2 bases and V 3 bases, and 10 bases lay outside the gene matches. The CDR3 DNA sequence: TGTGCCAGCAGTTTCGATTCCCCGGGACAGGGGCCCTACGAGCAGTACTTC. This codes for CASSFDSPGQGPYEQYF.

This clonotype was detected a few times. One end of the junction varies from germline; a read error may be responsible. V usage is TRBV12-5 and J usage is TRBJ2-1; weak D call: TRBD2 (6 bases). The V gene's germline CDR1 is LGHNT and CDR2 FRNRAP. This CDR3 is 16 amino acids long. The CDR3 region has the DNA TGTGCTAGTGGTATGGTAGCGGAAAAATCTCCGCATGAGCAGTTCTTC. It encodes CASGMVAEKSPHEQFF.

This clonotype was seen ten or more times. The chain joins TRBV24-1 to TRBJ2-2; the match to TRBD1 covers 9 bases. CDR3 length: 18 residues. V was clipped by 2 bases and J by 10 bases; unmatched bases: 16. The germline V gene encodes CDR1 KGHDR and CDR2 SFDVKD. DNA of the CDR3: TGTGCCACCAGTGATTCCCGGACAGGGGCGCCTCCACGGATGGAGCTGTTTTTT. Its protein product is CATSDSRTGAPPRMELFF.

With respect to this clonotype: This may come from a read error, since a much larger clone is one base off. The chain employs TRBV2 and TRBJ2-1, with D possibly being TRBD1 (6 bases). The J call may not be correct, given that the DNA end is closer to TRBJ2-7. This CDR3 region has 17 residues. Germline V gene sequence: CDR1 SNHLY, CDR2 FYNNEI. CDR3 amino acids: CASSDSGTFHSYNEQYF. The CDR3 DNA is TGTGCCAGCAGTGATTCCGGGACATTCCACTCCTACAATGAGCAGTACTTC.

The table lists this clonotype with many counts. The genes are TRBV29-1 and TRBJ1-1; 8 bases fit TRBD1. The CDR3 is made up of 14 amino acids. The junction had 5 bases not matched to a gene; V was cut back by 5 bases and J by 0 bases. The germline gives CDR1 SQVTM, CDR2 ANQGSEA. The CDR3 loop is CSVLRTGMNTEAFF. In nucleotides, the CDR3 is TGCAGCGTTTTAAGGACAGGGATGAACACTGAAGCTTTCTTT. Drawing the rest from reference TRBV29-1 and TRBJ1-1, the complete variable domain is SAVISQKPSRDICQRGTSLTIQCQVDSQVTMMFWYRQQPGQSLTLIATANQGSEATYESGFVIDKFPISRPNLTFSTLTVSNMSPEDSSIYLCSVLRTGMNTEAFFGQGTRLTVV.

At least ten counts were recorded for this clonotype. This CDR3 reads CSVVRQGSHNEQFF. In DNA form, the CDR3 reads TGCAGCGTTGTCAGACAGGGTAGCCACAATGAGCAGTTCTTC. This sequence joins TRBV29-1 and TRBJ2-1, with TRBD1 matching over 7 bases. The V and J ends lost 4 bases and 5 bases, in that order; junction bases with no gene match: 8. The CDR3 spans 14 residues. The germline gives CDR1 SQVTM, CDR2 ANQGSEA.

The table lists this clonotype with many counts. The chain links TRBV20-1 to TRBJ1-2; D not resolved. Germline loops: CDR1 DFQATT, CDR2 SNEGSKA (reference sequence). The CDR3 extends over 12 amino acids. V lost 5 bases and J 0 bases, leaving 7 bases between the germline ends. Here the CDR3 reads CSAPQANYGYTF. CDR3 bases: TGCAGTGCTCCTCAGGCTAACTATGGCTACACCTTC.

A few counts support this clonotype. The chain carries TRBV4-1 and TRBJ2-7; 9 positions match TRBD2. Looked up from germline, CDR1 is MGHRA and CDR2 is YSYEKL. Unmatched junction bases numbered 7, after V lost 4 bases and J lost 3 bases. The CDR3 sequence is 15 residues long. CDR3 sequence (DNA): TGCGCCAGCAGCCCTGCTAGCGGGACGCTCTACGAGCAGTACTTC. This translates into CASSPASGTLYEQYF.

Ten or more counts support this clonotype. The chain carries TRBV30 and TRBJ2-3; tentatively, D is TRBD2 (5 bases). The V end was cut by 1 base, the J end by 6 bases, with 17 bases between. CDR3 length equals 15 residues. Germline loops: CDR1 GTSNPN, CDR2 SVGIG (reference sequence). CDR3 coding DNA: TGTGCCTGGAGTGAGGACTTCTCATCGGTGGATACGCAGTATTTT. This gives the protein CAWSEDFSSVDTQYF.

This clonotype has just a few counts. The chain employs TRBV7-9 and TRBJ1-2; unclear D gene. The CDR3 extends over 15 amino acids. V lost 3 bases to trimming and J lost 6 bases, with 17 bases between them. Germline CDR1 SEHNR, CDR2 FQNEAQ (reference sequence). In DNA form, the CDR3 reads TGTGCCAGCAGCTTCGTCGGATTTCTGGACCATGGCTACACCTTC. Translation: CASSFVGFLDHGYTF.

The chain has TRBV4-2 and TRBJ1-5, with unresolved D. The V and J ends lost 0 bases and 3 bases respectively, with 12 bases between them. Germline V CDR1 and CDR2: LGHNA, YNFKEQ. The CDR3 spans 16 residues. The CDR3 nucleotides are TGTGCCAGCAGCCAAGAGTACAGCTTAACCAATCAGCCCCAGCATTTT. Protein: CASSQEYSLTNQPQHF.

The sample holds many counts of this clonotype. This chain joins TRBV2 and TRBJ2-3; D might be TRBD2 (6 bases). Germline CDR1 is SNHLY and CDR2 is FYNNEI. There are 13 residues in the CDR3. Deletions cut 6 bases from V and 6 bases from J, with 13 bases between. In DNA, the CDR3 is TGTGCCAGCAGCCGGAGGGAGTTGGATACGCAGTATTTT. Protein: CASSRRELDTQYF.

V gene TRBV6-2 or TRBV6-3 combines with J gene TRBJ2-2; D is undetermined. The V end lost 4 bases, the J end lost 6 bases, and 15 bases lay between the germline ends. This CDR3 is 15 amino acids long. Per germline, CDR1 MNHEY and CDR2 SVGEGT. CDR3 bases: TGTGCCAGCAGTTGGCCTCTAGGACGGGCCGGGGAGCTGTTTTTT. It is translated as CASSWPLGRAGELFF.

This clonotype has just a few counts. V is TRBV7-6 and J is TRBJ2-5; 9 bases are a match to TRBD2. The V and J ends lost 3 bases and 1 base, in that order; junction bases with no gene match: 9. Germline CDR1 is SGHVS and CDR2 is FNYEAQ. The CDR3 has 17 amino acids. This CDR3 is CASSFSLASGTQETQYF. The CDR3 DNA reads as TGTGCCAGCAGCTTCAGTTTGGCTAGCGGGACCCAAGAGACCCAGTACTTC. The whole variable domain, filled in from reference TRBV7-6 and TRBJ2-5, reads GAGVSQSPRYKVTKRGQDVALRCDPISGHVSLYWYRQALGQGPEFLTYFNYEAQQDKSGLPNDRFSAERPEGSISTLTIQRTEQRDSAMYRCASSFSLASGTQETQYFGPGTRLLVL.

The chain combines TRBV5-6 with TRBJ2-7, with D possibly matching TRBD1 (7 bases). The V end lost 3 bases, the J end lost 0 bases, and 19 bases lay between the germline ends. The CDR3 sequence is 17 residues long. Germline loops: CDR1 SGHDT, CDR2 YYEEEE. CDR3 bases: TGTGCCAGCAGCTCGGGCAGGGGGGTGCCGAGCTCCTACGAGCAGTACTTC. It is translated as CASSSGRGVPSSYEQYF.

This clonotype appeared many times. In DNA, the CDR3 is TGTGCCAGCAGCCCCCCGACAGGGGCCAAAAACATTCAGTACTTC. Its translation is CASSPPTGAKNIQYF. This chain links TRBV9 with TRBJ2-4, with TRBD1 matching 7 bases. Germline V gives CDR1 SGDLS, CDR2 YYNGEE. The CDR3 runs to 15 residues. V was pared by 4 bases and J by 1 base, with 5 bases of the junction left unmatched.

The sample holds many counts of this clonotype. The chain recombines TRBV3-1 with TRBJ2-1; D is ambiguous. The V end lost 1 base, the J end lost 1 base, and 14 bases lay between the germline ends. Germline-derived CDR1 and CDR2 are LGHDT and YNNKEL (reference sequence). The CDR3 contains 17 residues. This CDR3 reads CASSQGPPPASYNEQFF. The DNA of the CDR3 is TGTGCCAGCAGCCAAGGCCCCCCGCCAGCTTCCTACAATGAGCAGTTCTTC.

In its sample, this clonotype was seen a few times. The CDR3 sequence is CASSSNVLRGPEQFF. The CDR3 DNA is TGTGCCAGCAGCTCGAACGTACTAAGGGGGCCTGAGCAGTTCTTC. The chain is built from TRBV11-3 and TRBJ2-1; TRBD1 matches 7 bases. Germline CDR1 reads SGHNT; CDR2 reads YENEEA. This CDR3 contains 15 residues. V dropped 4 bases and J dropped 9; count of bases not matched to a gene: 12.

The sample holds many counts of this clonotype. This sequence joins TRBV7-3 and TRBJ2-1, with 10 bases identical to TRBD2. The CDR3 is 15 amino acids. Looked up from germline, CDR1 is SGHTA and CDR2 is FQGTGA. Losses at the gene ends were 4 bases for V and 7 bases for J; bases not matched to a gene: 7. In nucleotides, the CDR3 is TGTGCCAGCAGCTCGCGACTAGCGGGCCTAAATGAGCAGTTCTTC. Translated, it gives CASSSRLAGLNEQFF.